A single sample is the source of the 25 T cell receptor beta chains below, sequenced in a study of molecular identifiers for immune sequencing clone quantification. In TCRdb, the PCR reads were re-called with MiXCR into one record per CDR3 protein. Among hundreds of thousands of distinct CDR3 sequences listed, about 25% were seen once. Sequencing was done on a sample of naive CD8+ T cells from blood, with Jurkat cell RNA spiked in. Subset defined: FACS-sorted CD8+CD4-CCR7+CD45RA+ naive T cells. Receptor source: a human donor in good health. Some libraries in this study had Jurkat cell RNA spiked in.

This clonotype was recorded many times. The gene calls are TRBV6-5 and TRBJ1-1; maybe TRBD1 (5 bases). Per the germline V gene, CDR1 is MNHEY and CDR2 is SVGAGI. Trimming pared 10 bases from V and 9 bases from J, leaving 21 bases between. This CDR3 is built from 13 residues. CDR3 DNA sequence: TGTGCCACTCCGGCAGGGTTATCTCCCCAAGCTTTCTTT. It specifies CATPAGLSPQAFF.

The chain joins TRBV13 to TRBJ2-5; possible D gene TRBD2, 6 bases. Germline CDR1 is PRHDT and CDR2 is FYEKMQ (reference sequence). This CDR3 is built from 14 residues. The V gene lost 6 bases and the J gene lost 1 base, with 12 bases spanning the gap. The CDR3 sequence: CASRDGGTQETQYF. The CDR3 nucleotides are TGTGCCAGCAGGGACGGGGGAACCCAAGAGACCCAGTACTTC.

This clonotype was seen ten or more times. The rearrangement links TRBV12-3 or TRBV12-4 to TRBJ2-7, with TRBD2 identical over 9 bases. The trim removed 3 bases at V and 6 bases at J, leaving 6 bases unmatched. The CDR3 spans 14 residues. CDR3 bases: TGTGCCAGCAGTTTCACCGGGACTAGCTCCGAGCAGTACTTC. Translating it yields CASSFTGTSSEQYF.

This clonotype was counted between two and nine times. The chain carries TRBV5-6 and TRBJ2-7; the D gene is possibly TRBD2 (7 bases). V was trimmed by 5 bases and J by 1 base, leaving 16 bases between them. The CDR3 has 15 amino acids. In germline, CDR1 is SGHDT, CDR2 YYEEEE. This CDR3 reads CASRVGGGLSYEQYF. The CDR3 bases are TGTGCCAGCAGGGTAGGGGGGGGCCTGTCCTACGAGCAGTACTTC.

This clonotype was counted many times. This chain connects TRBV4-3 to TRBJ1-1; 7 positions match TRBD1. Germline values: CDR1 LGHNA, CDR2 YSLEER. This CDR3 has 15 residues. The J segment lost 11 bases and the V segment lost 2 bases, leaving 14 bases of the junction unmatched. CDR3: CASSQYNRGGFGAFF. CDR3 DNA sequence: TGCGCCAGCAGCCAATATAACAGGGGTGGGTTTGGGGCTTTCTTT.

The chain couples TRBV5-6 to TRBJ2-5; 9 bases agree with TRBD2. Germline V gene sequence: CDR1 SGHDT, CDR2 YYEEEE. The CDR3 sequence is 16 residues long. V shed 6 bases and J 2 bases; nucleotides not matched to a gene: 11. The CDR3 nucleotides are TGTGCCAGCATCCCTTGGGCCCTAGCGGGGCAAGAGACCCAGTACTTC. As protein: CASIPWALAGQETQYF.

The rearrangement uses TRBV5-3 and TRBJ2-3; unclear D gene. TRBV5-3 counts as an open reading frame of uncertain function. The CDR3 is 16 amino acids. V was trimmed by 5 bases and J by 0 bases, leaving 16 bases between them. The CDR3 DNA reads TGTGCCAGAAGAACACGACCCCCCTCTAGCACAGATACGCAGTATTTT. Translating gives CARRTRPPSSTDTQYF.

In this sample, this clonotype turned up many times. This chain uses TRBV7-6 with TRBJ2-6; D call uncertain. The CDR3 is 15 residues long. The germline V gene has CDR1 SGHVS and CDR2 FNYEAQ. The V gene lost 3 bases and the J gene lost 1 base, with 7 bases spanning the gap. The CDR3 sequence is CASSFGYSGANVLTF. The CDR3 DNA reads TGTGCCAGCAGCTTTGGGTATTCTGGGGCCAACGTCCTGACTTTC.

For this clonotype: This may be a read error, as it is one base from a much larger clone. CDR3 DNA sequence: TGCAGCATTGAAGTTAGGGGGTGGTACCAAGAGACCCAGTACTTC. This translates into CSIEVRGWYQETQYF. The rearrangement links TRBV29-1 to TRBJ2-5; perhaps TRBD1 as D (6 bases). The CDR3 has 15 amino acids. The germline V gene encodes CDR1 SQVTM and CDR2 ANQGSEA.

As for this clonotype: A clone one base away is much larger, so this may be a read error. The chain uses TRBV20-1 and TRBJ1-6; TRBD1 agrees at 8 bases. The CDR3 is made up of 16 amino acids. From germline, CDR1 is DFQATT and CDR2 SNEGSKA (reference sequence). DNA for the CDR3: TGCATTGCTTACGACAGGGGAGGATCCTATAATTCACCCCTCCACTTT. Translation gives CIAYDRGGSYNSPLHF.

The chain links TRBV19 to TRBJ2-3; TRBD2 aligns across 7 bases. V was clipped by 6 bases and J by 4 bases; unmatched bases: 16. Germline V gene data show CDR1 as LNHDA and CDR2 as SQIVND (reference sequence). The CDR3 spans 17 residues. Here the CDR3 DNA reads TGTGCCAGTAGCTGGACTAACGCGGGAGAGCAACCAGATACGCAGTATTTT. Its translation: CASSWTNAGEQPDTQYF. Combining the CDR3 with reference TRBV19 and TRBJ2-3 gives the whole variable domain DGGITQSPKYLFRKEGQNVTLSCEQNLNHDAMYWYRQDPGQGLRLIYYSQIVNDFQKGDIAEGYSVSREKKESFPLTVTSAQKNPTAFYLCASSWTNAGEQPDTQYFGPGTRLTVL.

This clonotype turned up a few times. The chain combines TRBV27 with TRBJ1-5; D ambiguous. From germline, CDR1 is MNHEY and CDR2 SMNVEV (reference sequence). The ends were cut back, 2 bases at V and 2 bases at J, with 10 bases in the middle. The length of the CDR3 is 15 residues. CDR3 sequence (DNA): TGTGCCAGCAGTTTAGCGGGAAATGGCAATCAGCCCCAGCATTTT. Encoded protein: CASSLAGNGNQPQHF.

This clonotype has ten or more counts. V is TRBV27 and J is TRBJ1-3; the D is unclear. The CDR3 has 16 residues. Trimming removed 5 bases from V and 0 bases from J, with 14 bases in between. Germline values: CDR1 MNHEY, CDR2 SMNVEV (reference sequence). The CDR3: CASSARLGYSGNTIYF. The CDR3 region has the DNA TGTGCCAGCAGTGCCCGCCTCGGGTACTCTGGAAACACCATATATTTT.

This clonotype was picked up many times. The J gene is TRBJ2-4, the V gene TRBV5-6; 10 nucleotides line up with TRBD1. CDR1 is SGHDT, CDR2 YYEEEE, per germline. The CDR3 consists of 17 residues. Trimming took 0 bases from V and 6 from J; bases not matched to a gene: 9. The CDR3 is CASSLVPGQGLVNIQYF. CDR3 DNA: TGTGCCAGCAGCTTGGTCCCGGGACAGGGGTTGGTAAACATTCAGTACTTC.

This clonotype was detected a few times. One base away lies a much larger clone, so this may be a sequencing read error. This rearrangement joins TRBV12-3 or TRBV12-4 to TRBJ2-5, with D possibly being TRBD2 (6 bases). This CDR3 contains 13 residues. Deletions cut 6 bases from V and 7 bases from J, with 15 bases between. The CDR3 DNA reads TGTGCCAGCAGCCCGGGGAGGCCTGTGACCCAGTACTTC. It is translated as CASSPGRPVTQYF.

Regarding this clonotype: A much larger clone lies one base from this, so it may be a read error. This sequence joins TRBV5-1 and TRBJ1-5, with 12 positions matching TRBD1. V was pared by 4 bases and J by 6 bases, with 14 bases of the junction left unmatched. The CDR3 is 18 amino acids. Looked up from germline, CDR1 is SGHRS and CDR2 is YFSETQ. The DNA for the CDR3 is TGCGCCAGCAGCCTTGTGGGGCCGGGACAGGGGGCTATTCAGCCCCAGCATTTT. Translating gives CASSLVGPGQGAIQPQHF. The variable domain in full, with the rest retrieved from reference TRBV5-1 and TRBJ1-5, is KAGVTQTPRYLIKTRGQQVTLSCSPISGHRSVSWYQQTPGQGLQFLFEYFSETQRNKGNFPGRFSGRQFSNSRSEMNVSTLELGDSALYLCASSLVGPGQGAIQPQHFGDGTRLSIL.

The chain combines TRBV12-3 or TRBV12-4 with TRBJ1-1; 7 bases align to TRBD1. J gave up 0 bases and V 5 bases, and 12 bases lay outside the gene matches. This CDR3 contains 17 residues. Here the CDR3 DNA reads TGTGCCAGCAGTCCCAAGGGGGCTACCCACATGAACACTGAAGCTTTCTTT. Its protein is CASSPKGATHMNTEAFF.

There are a few counts of this clonotype. CDR3 sequence reads: CASSYGTINYGYTF. DNA of the CDR3: TGTGCCAGCAGTTACGGGACTATCAACTATGGCTACACCTTC. The genes are TRBV6-6 and TRBJ1-2; possibly TRBD1 for D (5 bases). V was cut by 2 bases and J by 2 bases, with 9 bases left in between. This CDR3 region has 14 residues. Germline lookup yields CDR1 MNHNY and CDR2 SVGAGI (reference sequence).

In its sample, this clonotype was seen many times. The rearrangement links TRBV7-9 to TRBJ2-5, with no clear D. Per the germline V gene, CDR1 is SEHNR and CDR2 is FQNEAQ (reference sequence). The ends were cut back, 3 bases at V and 2 bases at J, with 7 bases in the middle. The CDR3 loop spans 13 amino acids. CDR3 in amino acids: CASSFVGQETQYF. As DNA, the CDR3 is TGTGCCAGCAGCTTTGTAGGGCAAGAGACCCAGTACTTC.

This clonotype was seen ten or more times. The CDR3 nucleotides are TGTGCCAGCAGCCTGGGACTCTCACACTACAATGAGCAGTTCTTC. Protein product: CASSLGLSHYNEQFF. This chain uses TRBV7-6 with TRBJ2-1; D perhaps matches TRBD2 (6 bases). Germline V CDR1 and CDR2: SGHVS, FNYEAQ. The V gene lost 5 bases and the J gene lost 3 bases, with 14 bases spanning the gap. This CDR3 contains 15 residues.

Many counts were recorded for this clonotype. The V and J genes are TRBV7-9 and TRBJ1-5, with 7 bases lining up with TRBD1. With 6 bases clipped from V and 3 bases from J, the junction kept 5 bases outside the gene matches. Germline V gives CDR1 SEHNR, CDR2 FQNEAQ (reference sequence). There are 14 residues in the CDR3. Written as DNA, the CDR3 is TGTGCCAGCAGTTCGACAGGGTCCAATCAGCCCCAGCATTTT. Protein product: CASSSTGSNQPQHF.

This clonotype was observed at least ten times. The chain has TRBV12-3 or TRBV12-4 and TRBJ2-3; D is unresolved. The V gene lost 7 bases and the J gene lost 0 bases, with 17 bases spanning the gap. The CDR3 has 16 residues. The CDR3 DNA reads as TGTGCCAGCACCTCCGACAATCACCCTAGCACAGATACGCAGTATTTT. Translating gives CASTSDNHPSTDTQYF.

This clonotype was found many times. The V and J genes are TRBV7-9 and TRBJ1-5; D is ambiguous. The CDR3 runs 12 residues. The V gene's germline CDR1 is SEHNR and CDR2 FQNEAQ (reference sequence). The germline V and J ends were trimmed by 1 base and 7 bases, with 5 bases remaining between them. This CDR3 reads CASSLGEQPQHF. The CDR3 DNA follows: TGTGCCAGCAGCTTAGGGGAGCAGCCCCAGCATTTT. Using reference TRBV7-9 and TRBJ1-5 for the parts outside the CDR3, the full variable domain is DTGVSQNPRHKITKRGQNVTFRCDPISEHNRLYWYRQTLGQGPEFLTYFQNEAQLEKSRLLSDRFSAERPKGSFSTLEIQRTEQGDSAMYLCASSLGEQPQHFGDGTRLSIL.

The chain joins TRBV5-5 to TRBJ2-1; weak D call: TRBD1 (6 bases). V was shortened by 1 base and J by 2 bases, with 13 bases between the two germline ends. The CDR3 extends over 16 amino acids. Germline V CDR1 and CDR2: SGHKS, YYEKEE (reference sequence). This CDR3 reads CASSLFGTPTYNEQFF. In DNA, the CDR3 is TGTGCCAGCAGCTTGTTCGGGACACCCACCTACAATGAGCAGTTCTTC.

The chain uses TRBV4-3 and TRBJ2-1; D is perhaps TRBD2 (6 bases). This CDR3 has 15 residues. V was shortened by 1 base and J by 0 bases, with 7 bases between the two germline ends. Germline loops: CDR1 LGHNA, CDR2 YSLEER. CDR3 DNA: TGCGCCAGCAGCCAAGTGACTAGCTCCTACAATGAGCAGTTCTTC. Its protein is CASSQVTSSYNEQFF.